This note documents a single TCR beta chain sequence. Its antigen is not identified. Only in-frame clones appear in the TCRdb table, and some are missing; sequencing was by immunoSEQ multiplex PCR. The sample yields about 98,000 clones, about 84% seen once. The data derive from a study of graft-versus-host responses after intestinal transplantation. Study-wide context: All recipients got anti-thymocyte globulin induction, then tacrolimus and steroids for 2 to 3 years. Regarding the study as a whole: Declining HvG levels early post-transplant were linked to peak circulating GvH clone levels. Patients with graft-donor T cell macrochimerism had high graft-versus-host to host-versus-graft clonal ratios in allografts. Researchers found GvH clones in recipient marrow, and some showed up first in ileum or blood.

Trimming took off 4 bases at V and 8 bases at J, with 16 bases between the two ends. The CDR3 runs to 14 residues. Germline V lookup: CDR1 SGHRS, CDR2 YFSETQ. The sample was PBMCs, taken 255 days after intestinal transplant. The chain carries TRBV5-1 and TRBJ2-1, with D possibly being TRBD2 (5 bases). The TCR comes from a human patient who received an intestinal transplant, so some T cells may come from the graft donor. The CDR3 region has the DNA TGCGCCAGCAGCAGGAGCCTAGCAGGTGATGAGCAGTTCTTC. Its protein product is CASSRSLAGDEQFF.